The present T cell receptor (beta chain) was sequenced within a study of control samples from healthy donors and cancer patients. The assay was immunoSEQ multiplex PCR, and TCRdb's table has in-frame clones only and misses some. The sample consists of under 150,000 clones, about 92% of them appearing once. This CDR3 region has 13 residues. Germline CDR1 is MNHEY and CDR2 is SVGAGI. The germline V and J ends were trimmed by 6 bases and 1 base, with 9 bases remaining between them. The chain uses TRBV6-5 and TRBJ2-5; a possible D gene is TRBD1 (6 bases). The specimen sequenced was PBMCs. The TCR was taken from a man aged 50 or older with head and neck cancer. The DNA for the CDR3 is TGTGCCAGCAGGGACAGCCTCCAAGAGACCCAGTACTTC. Translating it yields CASRDSLQETQYF.